Listed here are 2 T cell receptor beta chains from one sample, sequenced in a study of blood T cells in healthy people across ages. Through a sample-barcoded 5' primer and a J-beta primer mix, a second PCR was run for roughly 6 to 11 cycles. TCRdb re-called the 5' RACE reads through MiXCR, storing one row per CDR3 protein. In the table there are about 730,000 distinct CDR3 sequences, roughly 41% of which are singletons. The specimen was blood. The source of these receptors is a woman in her sixties in good health.

Notes on this clonotype: At one of its ends the junction is not consistent with the germline gene, which may arise from a read error. The J gene is TRBJ2-1, the V gene TRBV28, with D perhaps assigned TRBD1 or TRBD2 (6 bases each). The V gene's germline CDR1 is MDHEN and CDR2 SYDVKM. The CDR3 loop spans 15 amino acids. The CDR3 nucleotides are TGTGCCAGCAGACCGGGGGCGACCAATTACAATAAGCAGTTCTTC. The encoded protein is CASRPGATNYNKQFF.

This clonotype was seen many times. The chain carries TRBV6-2 or TRBV6-3 and TRBJ2-1, with D possibly matching TRBD1 (5 bases). Germline V lookup: CDR1 MNHEY, CDR2 SVGEGT. The CDR3 loop spans 17 amino acids. V was cut by 2 bases and J by 0 bases, with 14 bases left in between. Written as DNA, the CDR3 is TGTGCCAGCAGTTACCTTTTGGGGCAGAGCTCCTACAATGAGCAGTTCTTC. It translates to CASSYLLGQSSYNEQFF.